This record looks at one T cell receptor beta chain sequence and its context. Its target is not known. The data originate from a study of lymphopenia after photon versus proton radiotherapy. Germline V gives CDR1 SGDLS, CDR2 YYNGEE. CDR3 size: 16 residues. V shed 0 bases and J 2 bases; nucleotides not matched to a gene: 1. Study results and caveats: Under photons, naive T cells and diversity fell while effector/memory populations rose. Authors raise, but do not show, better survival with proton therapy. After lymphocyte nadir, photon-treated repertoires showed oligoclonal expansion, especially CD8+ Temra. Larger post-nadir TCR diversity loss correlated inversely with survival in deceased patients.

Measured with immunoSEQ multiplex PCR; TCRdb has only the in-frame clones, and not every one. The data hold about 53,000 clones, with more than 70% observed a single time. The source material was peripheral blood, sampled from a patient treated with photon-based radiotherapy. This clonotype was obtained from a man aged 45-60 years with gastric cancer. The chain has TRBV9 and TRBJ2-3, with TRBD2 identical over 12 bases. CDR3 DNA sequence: TGTGCCAGCAGCGTAGGACTAGCGGGAGTCACAGATACGCAGTATTTT. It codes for CASSVGLAGVTDTQYF.